The entry below gives a single T cell receptor (beta chain) sequence along with its context. This entry is derived from a study of shared clonotypes between healthy human individuals. Looked up from germline, CDR1 is MRHNA and CDR2 is SNTAGT. The CDR3 contains 12 residues. With 2 bases removed from V and 6 bases from J, the gap between germline ends came to 4 bases. Cells designated naive CD8 were CD45RO-negative and were positively selected for CCR7, with terminally differentiated effector memory CD45RA+ cells excluded. The repertoire was sequenced with immunoSEQ multiplex PCR; TCRdb's copy has only in-frame clones and lacks some. The repertoire holds approximately 650,000 clones, with about 95% as singletons.

The chain employs TRBV6-4 and TRBJ2-2, with D unresolved. The receptor was isolated from a woman in her twenties or thirties in good health. The specimen was naive CD8+ T cells sorted from blood. CDR3 in amino acids: CASSDVAGELFF. The CDR3 DNA reads TGTGCCAGCAGTGACGTCGCCGGGGAGCTGTTTTTT.